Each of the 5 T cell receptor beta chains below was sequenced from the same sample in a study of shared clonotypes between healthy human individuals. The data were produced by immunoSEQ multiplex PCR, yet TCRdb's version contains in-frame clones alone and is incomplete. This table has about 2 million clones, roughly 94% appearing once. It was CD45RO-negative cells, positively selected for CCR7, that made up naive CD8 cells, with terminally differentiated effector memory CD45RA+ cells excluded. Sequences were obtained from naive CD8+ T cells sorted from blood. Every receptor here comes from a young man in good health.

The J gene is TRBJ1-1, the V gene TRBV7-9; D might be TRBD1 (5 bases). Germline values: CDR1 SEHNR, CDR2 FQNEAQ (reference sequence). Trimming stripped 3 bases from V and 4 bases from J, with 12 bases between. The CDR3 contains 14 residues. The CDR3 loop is CASSFSWDPTEAFF. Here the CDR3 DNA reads TGTGCCAGCAGCTTCAGTTGGGACCCCACTGAAGCTTTCTTT.

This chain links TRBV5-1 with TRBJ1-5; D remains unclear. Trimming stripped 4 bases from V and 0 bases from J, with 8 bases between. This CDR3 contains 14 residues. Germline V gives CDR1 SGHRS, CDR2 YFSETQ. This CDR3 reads CASSPSDSNQPQHF. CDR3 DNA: TGCGCCAGCAGCCCTTCGGATAGCAATCAGCCCCAGCATTTT.

This chain's CDR3 is CASRGTGAAEAFF. The CDR3 DNA reads as TGTGCCAGCAGGGGTACAGGGGCAGCTGAAGCTTTCTTT. The chain couples TRBV27 to TRBJ1-1; 7 bases match TRBD1. V was pared by 6 bases and J by 6 bases, with 7 bases of the junction left unmatched. This CDR3 has 13 residues. CDR1 is MNHEY and CDR2 is SMNVEV in the germline V gene (reference sequence).

In DNA, the CDR3 is TGCGCCAGCAGCCACATGGGGGAACAGGGATATAATTCACCCCTCCACTTT. Its protein is CASSHMGEQGYNSPLHF. The chain has TRBV4-1 and TRBJ1-6; TRBD1 might be the D (6 bases). V dropped 3 bases and J dropped 4 bases, with 16 bases sitting between them. The CDR3 runs to 17 residues. In germline, CDR1 is MGHRA, CDR2 YSYEKL.

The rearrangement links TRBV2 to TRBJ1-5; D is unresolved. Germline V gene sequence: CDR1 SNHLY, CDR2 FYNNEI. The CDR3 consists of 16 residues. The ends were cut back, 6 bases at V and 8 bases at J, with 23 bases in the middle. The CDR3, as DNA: TGTGCCAGCAGGGAACCGGACGCGTCAAGGGAGGAGCCCCAGCATTTT. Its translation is CASREPDASREEPQHF. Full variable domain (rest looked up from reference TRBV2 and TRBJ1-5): EPEVTQTPSHQVTQMGQEVILRCVPISNHLYFYWYRQILGQKVEFLVSFYNNEISEKSEIFDDQFSVERPDGSNFTLKIRSTKLEDSAMYFCASREPDASREEPQHFGDGTRLSIL.